This T cell receptor (beta chain) was recorded in a study of identical twins. Points from the study as a whole: Twins' surplus sharing was weaker for beta out-of-frame sequences. Researchers reported excess low generation probability among twin-shared out-of-frame alpha sequences. Abundant beta clonotypes from cord blood had fewer insertions, unlike memory repertoires, which showed none.

This clonotype occurred a few times. Its specificity is unknown. From germline, CDR1 is LGHNA and CDR2 YSLEER. The V end lost 1 base, the J end lost 0 bases, and 7 bases lay between the germline ends. The CDR3 has 15 amino acids. Through template switching, a universal primer site was introduced, and the cDNA contained unique molecular identifiers. One entry per CDR3 protein results from TCRdb running MiXCR on the 5' RACE reads. The sample has hundreds of thousands of distinct CDR3 sequences; over 8.5% are singletons. The sample was also linked to a second study, of yellow fever vaccine responses in identical twins.

V is TRBV4-3 and J is TRBJ2-1, with a possible D match to TRBD2 (6 bases). The sequence came from a woman aged 18 to 35 in good health. The specimen sequenced was PBMCs. For the CDR3, the DNA is TGCGCCAGCAGCCAAGTGACTAGCTCCTACAATGAGCAGTTCTTC. It specifies CASSQVTSSYNEQFF.